This TCR beta chain was captured by sequencing in a study of shared clonotypes between healthy human individuals. Study-level findings and limits: The low donor count limited represented genetic and exposure-history diversity.

The CDR3 length is 13 residues. Germline CDR1 MNHNY, CDR2 SVGAGI (reference sequence). V dropped 6 bases and J dropped 2 bases, with 10 bases sitting between them. Comment on this clone: Its matching antigen is unknown.

Only in-frame clones appear in the TCRdb table, and some are missing; sequencing was by immunoSEQ multiplex PCR. Of more than 1,200,000 clones listed, around 98.5% were seen once; the top ten hold 0.36%. The sample was naive CD4+ T cells sorted from blood. Subset here: CD45RA+ positively selected. The chain employs TRBV6-6 and TRBJ1-2; possible D gene TRBD1, 6 bases. The TCR originated in a man aged 25 to 40 in good health. The CDR3 DNA sequence: TGTGCCAGCAGAGATACAGGGAACTATGGCTACACCTTC. Protein: CASRDTGNYGYTF.